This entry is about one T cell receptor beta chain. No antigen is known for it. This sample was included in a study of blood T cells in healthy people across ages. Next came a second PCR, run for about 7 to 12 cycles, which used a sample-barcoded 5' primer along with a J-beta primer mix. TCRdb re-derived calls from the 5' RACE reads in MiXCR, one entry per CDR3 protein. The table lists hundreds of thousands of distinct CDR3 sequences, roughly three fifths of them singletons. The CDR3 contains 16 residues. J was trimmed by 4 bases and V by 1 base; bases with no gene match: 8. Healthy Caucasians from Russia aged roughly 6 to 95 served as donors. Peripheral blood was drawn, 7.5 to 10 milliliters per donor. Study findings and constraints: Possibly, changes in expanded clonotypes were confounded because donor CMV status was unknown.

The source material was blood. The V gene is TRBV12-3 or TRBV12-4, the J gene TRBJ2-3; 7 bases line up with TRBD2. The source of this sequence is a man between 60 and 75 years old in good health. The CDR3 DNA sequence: TGTGCCAGCAGTTTAGGGACTAGGGGTTTTGCAGATACGCAGTATTTT. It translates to CASSLGTRGFADTQYF.